This note documents a single T cell receptor (beta chain) sequence. This record belongs to a study of CD8+ T cells in alopecia areata. Reverse transcription of extracted RNA yielded cDNA, which provided the sequencing template. Some clones are missing from TCRdb's copy, which holds only in-frame ones; the method was immunoSEQ multiplex PCR. This table has hundreds of thousands of clones, around two thirds appearing once. Germline CDR1 SGHVS, CDR2 FQNEAQ. Trimming took 5 bases from V and 4 from J, leaving 20 bases between them. The CDR3 is made up of 16 amino acids. The chain recombines TRBV7-8 with TRBJ1-1; D is perhaps TRBD1 (5 bases). The source material was CD4+ T cells sorted from blood, sampled at week 0. This TCR was sampled from a human donor with alopecia areata. The CDR3 bases are TGTGCCAGCAGCATCACGGGGGGGAGTCGAAGCACTGAAGCTTTCTTT. This gives the protein CASSITGGSRSTEAFF.